Listed below are T cell receptor beta chains from one sample, sequenced in a study of blood T cell repertoires in COVID-19. Produced via immunoSEQ multiplex PCR; TCRdb's table is partial and in-frame only. The sample includes 200,000 to 250,000 clones, about 94% of them seen just once. The material sequenced was peripheral blood. Receptors were obtained from a man aged 60 to 69 with COVID-19, enrolled during active disease. CDR3s include the opening cysteine and the closing phenylalanine or tryptophan. Fields, in order: clone size, J gene, V gene, D gene, CDR3 protein, CDR3 DNA. The D gene is left open where the match is weak. Clone size is stated in some rows and not others, as once, few, many or a class when expanded.

NA | TRBJ2-1 | TRBV24-1 | TRBD2 | CATSDYKRENEQFF | TGTGCCACCAGTGATTATAAGCGGGAGAACGAGCAGTTCTTC
NA | TRBJ1-5 | TRBV6-6 | TRBD1 | CASRSDRGRSNQPQHF | TGTGCCAGCAGATCCGACAGGGGGCGAAGCAATCAGCCCCAGCATTTT
once | TRBJ2-3 | TRBV20-1 | NA | CSAIFSQAQYF | TGCAGTGCTATCTTCTCCCAGGCGCAGTATTTT
NA | TRBJ2-3 | TRBV7-8 | TRBD2 | CASSPTSGSTTQYF | TGTGCCAGCAGCCCAACTAGCGGGAGTACCACGCAGTATTTT
once | TRBJ1-5 | TRBV7-9 | TRBD1 | CASSQGTGGGNQPQHF | TGTGCCAGCAGCCAAGGGACAGGGGGAGGCAATCAGCCCCAGCATTTT
NA | TRBJ2-1 | TRBV9 | TRBD2 | CASSVGGGGPYNEQFF | TGTGCCAGCAGCGTAGGGGGCGGGGGTCCCTACAATGAGCAGTTCTTC
once | TRBJ2-7 | TRBV5-1 | NA | CASSYDGAYEQYF | TGCGCCAGCAGCTATGACGGAGCCTACGAGCAGTACTTC
NA | TRBJ2-1 | TRBV27 | NA | CASSGGISYNEQFF | TGTGCCAGCAGTGGGGGGATCTCCTACAATGAGCAGTTCTTC
NA | TRBJ2-2 | TRBV3-1/TRBV3-2 | TRBD2 | CASGLAGGVGGELFF | TGTGCCAGCGGACTAGCGGGAGGAGTTGGCGGGGAGCTGTTTTTT
NA | TRBJ2-1 | TRBV2 | NA | CASSDRESFYNEQFF | TGTGCCAGCAGTGATAGGGAGAGCTTTTACAATGAGCAGTTCTTC
NA | TRBJ1-2 | TRBV9 | TRBD1 | CASSGGQGAYGYTF | TGTGCCAGCAGCGGGGGACAGGGGGCGTATGGCTACACCTTC
NA | TRBJ2-4 | TRBV27 | NA | CASRRTGTNKNIQYF | TGTGCCAGCAGACGTACCGGGACAAACAAAAACATTCAGTACTTC
NA | TRBJ1-3 | TRBV2 | NA | CASSSGQHSGNTIYF | TGTGCCAGCAGTTCCGGACAGCACTCTGGAAACACCATATATTTT
once | TRBJ2-2 | TRBV4-3 | TRBD2 | CASSQVRTSGTNTGELFF | TGCGCCAGCAGCCAAGTTAGGACTAGCGGGACGAACACCGGGGAGCTGTTTTTT
NA | TRBJ1-2 | TRBV7-2 | NA | CASSLATWTVPQGYTF | TGTGCCAGCAGCTTAGCTACTTGGACAGTCCCCCAGGGCTACACCTTC
NA | TRBJ1-3 | TRBV3-1/TRBV3-2 | NA | CASKDSALCGNTIYF | TGTGCCAGCAAGGACAGTGCTCTCTGTGGAAACACCATATATTTT
NA | TRBJ1-2 | TRBV12-3/TRBV12-4 | NA | CASSPTGNYGYTF | TGTGCCAGCAGTCCCACTGGTAACTATGGCTACACCTTC
once | TRBJ1-1 | TRBV3-1/TRBV3-2 | NA | CASSPLTGNTEAFF | TGTGCCAGCAGCCCGCTGACAGGGAACACTGAAGCTTTCTTT
NA | TRBJ1-1 | TRBV29-1 | TRBD1 | CSVKDRVTEAFF | TGCAGCGTTAAAGACAGGGTGACTGAAGCTTTCTTT
NA | TRBJ2-7 | TRBV2 | TRBD2 | CASSEAGLAGDEQYF | TGTGCCAGCAGTGAAGCGGGACTAGCGGGTGACGAGCAGTACTTC
NA | TRBJ1-6 | TRBV19 | NA | CASRTSGSNSYNSPLHF | TGTGCCAGCAGAACATCAGGGTCCAACTCCTATAATTCACCCCTCCACTTT
NA | TRBJ2-1 | TRBV2 | NA | CASSGDTNEQFF | TGTGCCAGCAGTGGGGACACCAATGAGCAGTTCTTC
NA | TRBJ2-7 | TRBV4-2 | TRBD2 | CASSQLAGSSYEQYF | TGTGCCAGCAGCCAGCTAGCGGGGAGCTCCTACGAGCAGTACTTC
NA | TRBJ1-5 | TRBV28 | NA | CASSTSEARSQPQHF | TGTGCCAGCAGCACGTCGGAGGCGCGAAGTCAGCCCCAGCATTTT
NA | TRBJ2-7 | TRBV6-5 | NA | CASGTGEEKVYEQYF | TGTGCCAGCGGAACAGGGGAGGAAAAGGTCTACGAGCAGTACTTC
NA | TRBJ2-5 | TRBV6-5 | NA | CASSNRGGWETQYF | TGTGCCAGCAGTAACAGGGGGGGCTGGGAGACCCAGTACTTC
NA | TRBJ2-7 | TRBV5-8 | NA | CASTREVFSSYEQYF | TGTGCCAGCACCAGGGAGGTATTCAGCTCCTACGAGCAGTACTTC
NA | TRBJ2-7 | TRBV7-3 | NA | CASSLRGGQNEQYF | TGTGCCAGCAGCTTAAGGGGAGGTCAGAACGAGCAGTACTTC